These 30 T cell receptor beta chains came from one sample sequenced in a study of follicular helper T cells after annual influenza vaccination. TCRdb's table, derived via immunoSEQ multiplex PCR, lists solely in-frame clones and lacks some. The sample has 9,000 to 10,000 clones; 84% are singletons. Indicated time point: 2013-2014 season, 7 days after vaccination. Sequences were derived from CXCR5- memory CD4+ T cells sorted from blood, sampled 7 days after influenza vaccination. These receptors were obtained from an adult who received the influenza vaccine.

This clone was counted only a few times. The chain combines TRBV19 with TRBJ1-5; 7 nucleotides line up with TRBD1. With 7 bases clipped from V and 2 bases from J, the junction kept 11 bases outside the gene matches. CDR1 and CDR2 from the germline V gene are LNHDA and SQIVND (reference sequence). This CDR3 region has 16 residues. For the CDR3, the DNA is TGTGCCAGTAAGGGTCAGGGGGACAGAGGCAATCAGCCCCAGCATTTT. It translates to CASKGQGDRGNQPQHF. Supplemented by reference TRBV19 and TRBJ1-5, the full variable domain reads DGGITQSPKYLFRKEGQNVTLSCEQNLNHDAMYWYRQDPGQGLRLIYYSQIVNDFQKGDIAEGYSVSREKKESFPLTVTSAQKNPTAFYLCASKGQGDRGNQPQHFGDGTRLSIL.

The chain carries TRBV19 and TRBJ1-4, with 12 nucleotides matching TRBD1. Per germline, CDR1 LNHDA and CDR2 SQIVND (reference sequence). V dropped 4 bases and J dropped 7; count of bases not matched to a gene: 4. This CDR3 is 15 amino acids long. The DNA for the CDR3 is TGTGCCAGTAGTACGGGACAGGGGGCCGGTGAAAAACTGTTTTTT. It encodes CASSTGQGAGEKLFF.

This clone was recorded a few times. This chain connects TRBV28 to TRBJ1-5; D uncertain. Trimming stripped 7 bases from V and 0 bases from J, with 16 bases between. Germline V gene data show CDR1 as MDHEN and CDR2 as SYDVKM. The CDR3 extends over 16 amino acids. CDR3: CASMINRWNSNQPQHF. For the CDR3, the DNA is TGTGCCAGCATGATCAATCGATGGAATAGCAATCAGCCCCAGCATTTT.

The V gene is TRBV7-2, the J gene TRBJ1-2; 9 bases align to TRBD1. The V gene's germline CDR1 is SGHTA and CDR2 FQGNSA. The CDR3 runs to 13 residues. V was pared by 4 bases and J by 6 bases, with 3 bases of the junction left unmatched. The CDR3, as DNA: TGTGCCAGCAGCTCACAGGGGGCGAATGGCTACACCTTC. Translation: CASSSQGANGYTF.

The V and J genes are TRBV30 and TRBJ1-5; a weak D match, TRBD1 (5 bases). CDR1 is GTSNPN, CDR2 SVGIG, per germline (reference sequence). The CDR3 covers 14 residues. V lost 0 bases to trimming and J lost 5 bases, with 11 bases between them. The CDR3 region is CAWSVMGGDQPQHF. CDR3 DNA: TGTGCCTGGAGTGTAATGGGGGGGGATCAGCCCCAGCATTTT.

The rearrangement joins TRBV28 to TRBJ2-7; TRBD2 matches at 11 bases. The CDR3 has 17 amino acids. J lost 1 base, V lost 6 bases, and 11 bases had no gene match. Germline assignment: CDR1 MDHEN and CDR2 SYDVKM. CDR3 residues: CASRAKGGTSGSYEQYF. The CDR3 coding sequence is TGTGCCAGCAGAGCCAAAGGAGGGACTAGCGGATCCTACGAGCAGTACTTC.

CDR3 DNA sequence: TGTGCCAGTAGTTCAGGGGGACGGGACAGGGGAATAACCGGGGAGCTGTTTTTT. Residues: CASSSGGRDRGITGELFF. This chain joins TRBV19 and TRBJ2-2; 10 bases map to TRBD1. In germline, CDR1 is LNHDA, CDR2 SQIVND (reference sequence). The J segment lost 5 bases and the V segment lost 5 bases, leaving 14 bases of the junction unmatched. The CDR3 has 18 amino acids.

The V call is TRBV30, the J call TRBJ2-7, with 8 nucleotides matching TRBD1. The J segment lost 3 bases and the V segment lost 1 base, leaving 8 bases of the junction unmatched. The CDR3 loop spans 15 amino acids. Germline V gene lookup returns CDR1 GTSNPN and CDR2 SVGIG (reference sequence). The CDR3: CAWSGQGQVGYEQYF. CDR3 coding DNA: TGTGCCTGGAGTGGTCAGGGACAGGTTGGCTACGAGCAGTACTTC.

Only a few counts were recorded for this clone. The chain joins TRBV28 to TRBJ2-7; possibly TRBD1 for D (6 bases). The CDR3 sequence is 20 residues long. Trimming cost V 2 bases and J 1 base, with 27 bases left between them. CDR1 is MDHEN and CDR2 is SYDVKM in the germline V gene. This CDR3 is CASSLNRPGRPGHRSYEQYF. The CDR3 nucleotides read TGTGCCAGCAGTTTAAATAGGCCAGGGCGACCGGGACACAGATCCTACGAGCAGTACTTC. The whole variable domain, remainder taken from reference TRBV28 and TRBJ2-7, is DVKVTQSSRYLVKRTGEKVFLECVQDMDHENMFWYRQDPGLGLRLIYFSYDVKMKEKGDIPEGYSVSREKKERFSLILESASTNQTSMYLCASSLNRPGRPGHRSYEQYFGPGTRLTVT.

The rearrangement uses TRBV13 and TRBJ1-2; no reliable D call. CDR1 and CDR2 (germline): PRHDT, FYEKMQ (reference sequence). The V gene lost 0 bases and the J gene lost 0 bases, with 8 bases spanning the gap. The CDR3 loop spans 15 amino acids. DNA of the CDR3: TGTGCCAGCAGCTTAGGCCGGGGAGCTAACTATGGCTACACCTTC. It encodes CASSLGRGANYGYTF.

V usage is TRBV9 and J usage is TRBJ1-4; 7 bases align to TRBD1. The V and J ends lost 3 bases and 7 bases, in that order; junction bases with no gene match: 9. The CDR3 consists of 15 residues. Germline assignment: CDR1 SGDLS and CDR2 YYNGEE. CDR3 nucleotides: TGTGCCAGCAGCGCGCAACAGGGGCCCGGTGAAAAACTGTTTTTT. It is translated as CASSAQQGPGEKLFF.

The genes are TRBV28 and TRBJ1-1; TRBD1 might be the D (6 bases). CDR1 is MDHEN, CDR2 SYDVKM, per germline. The CDR3 covers 14 residues. Trimming shortened V by 5 bases and J by 8 bases, and 18 bases separated the two germline ends. The CDR3 DNA reads TGTGCCAGCAGTCCGCCGACAGGACGGGCCGAAGCTTTCTTT. This translates into CASSPPTGRAEAFF.

The genes are TRBV7-6 and TRBJ2-3, with unresolved D. Trimming took off 3 bases at V and 4 bases at J, with 11 bases between the two ends. This CDR3 region has 14 residues. Per the germline V gene, CDR1 is SGHVS and CDR2 is FNYEAQ. This chain's CDR3 is CASSFNGRADTQYF. The DNA of the CDR3 is TGTGCCAGCAGCTTTAATGGGCGCGCAGATACGCAGTATTTT.

This clone was counted once. V usage is TRBV5-8 and J usage is TRBJ1-5; D not certain. CDR3 length: 13 amino acids. Germline loops: CDR1 SGHTS, CDR2 YDEGEE. Trimming removed 4 bases at V and 7 bases at J, with 12 bases between. CDR3 residues: CASSPDGVQPQHF. The CDR3 DNA reads as TGTGCCAGCAGCCCAGATGGGGTCCAGCCCCAGCATTTT.

This sequence joins TRBV5-1 and TRBJ2-2; no clear D. Germline V gives CDR1 SGHRS, CDR2 YFSETQ. The CDR3 has 12 residues. Trimming left V 0 bases short and J 8 bases short, with 5 bases between. The CDR3 is CASSLDRGELFF. The DNA of the CDR3 is TGCGCCAGCAGCTTGGATCGGGGGGAGCTGTTTTTT.

The genes are TRBV5-1 and TRBJ1-2, with 7 positions matching TRBD1. Germline loops: CDR1 SGHRS, CDR2 YFSETQ. V lost 4 bases and J lost 3; bases outside the gene matches: 3. The CDR3 is 13 amino acids. In DNA, the CDR3 is TGCGCCAGCAGCAAGGACAGGTACTATGGCTACACCTTC. Translated: CASSKDRYYGYTF.

V and J are TRBV30 and TRBJ2-1, with D possibly matching TRBD2 (6 bases). This CDR3 comprises 14 residues. The ends were cut back, 2 bases at V and 9 bases at J, with 17 bases in the middle. Germline V gene data show CDR1 as GTSNPN and CDR2 as SVGIG (reference sequence). The CDR3: CAWSTLYKGGEQFF. CDR3 bases: TGTGCCTGGAGTACCCTTTATAAGGGAGGTGAGCAGTTCTTC. Full variable domain (rest looked up from reference TRBV30 and TRBJ2-1): SQTIHQWPATLVQPVGSPLSLECTVEGTSNPNLYWYRQAAGRGLQLLFYSVGIGQISSEVPQNLSASRPQDRQFILSSKKLLLSDSGFYLCAWSTLYKGGEQFFGPGTRLTVL.

This chain uses TRBV9 with TRBJ2-5, with a tentative D call TRBD2 (7 bases). V lost 0 bases and J lost 5, with 23 bases in between. CDR1 is SGDLS and CDR2 is YYNGEE in the germline V gene. The length of the CDR3 is 18 residues. Here the CDR3 DNA reads TGTGCCAGCAGCGTAGGTTGGGCGGCGGGGGCCACGTGGGAGACCCAGTACTTC. It encodes CASSVGWAAGATWETQYF.

The chain combines TRBV28 with TRBJ1-2, with D possibly TRBD1 on 6 matching bases. Trimming took 8 bases from V and 5 from J, leaving 21 bases between them. CDR1 is MDHEN and CDR2 is SYDVKM in the germline V gene. The CDR3 has 15 amino acids. CDR3 DNA: TGTGCCAGCCTACCGGGCGGGGGCGCGGAGTATGGCTACACCTTC. It translates to CASLPGGGAEYGYTF.

This clone has only a few counts. V is TRBV4-1 and J is TRBJ1-6, with TRBD1 as a possible D gene (6 bases). V lost 1 base to trimming and J lost 10 bases, with 14 bases between them. Germline loops: CDR1 MGHRA, CDR2 YSYEKL. The CDR3 length is 15 residues. The CDR3 nucleotides are TGCGCCAGCAGCCAAGCTACACAGGGTCTGTCACCCCTCCACTTT. It encodes CASSQATQGLSPLHF.

This chain links TRBV4-3 with TRBJ2-2, with D maybe TRBD1 (6 bases). Trimming took 1 base from V and 1 from J, leaving 7 bases between them. CDR3 length equals 15 residues. Germline V gives CDR1 LGHNA, CDR2 YSLEER. CDR3 sequence: CASSQAGQNTGELFF. The CDR3 nucleotides read TGCGCCAGCAGCCAAGCGGGACAGAACACCGGGGAGCTGTTTTTT.

The chain joins TRBV6-1 to TRBJ1-1; 7 nucleotides align to TRBD1. CDR1 MNHNS and CDR2 SASEGT come from the germline V gene. With 5 bases clipped from V and 2 bases from J, the junction kept 5 bases outside the gene matches. This CDR3 comprises 14 residues. The CDR3 nucleotides are TGTGCCAGCAGTAACCGACAGGGAAACACTGAAGCTTTCTTT. Translated: CASSNRQGNTEAFF.

The chain employs TRBV5-1 and TRBJ2-3; 8 bases match TRBD1. After removal of 4 bases from V and 6 bases from J, the junction contained 7 bases not matched to a gene. Per the germline V gene, CDR1 is SGHRS and CDR2 is YFSETQ. The CDR3 has 14 amino acids. CDR3 DNA: TGCGCCAGCAGCCAAGGACAGGGTGCCGATACGCAGTATTTT. Amino acids: CASSQGQGADTQYF.

Worth noting for this clone: The junction does not match germline at one end; this may be a read error. The V gene is TRBV19, the J gene TRBJ1-2; D is perhaps TRBD1 (5 bases). CDR1 is LNHDA, CDR2 SQIVND, per germline (reference sequence). This CDR3 has 13 residues. The CDR3 DNA sequence: TGTGCCAGTGCCAGCAGGGCTAATTATGGCTACACCTTC. Amino acid sequence: CASASRANYGYTF. The full variable domain, with the rest looked up from reference TRBV19 and TRBJ1-2, is DGGITQSPKYLFRKEGQNVTLSCEQNLNHDAMYWYRQDPGQGLRLIYYSQIVNDFQKGDIAEGYSVSREKKESFPLTVTSAQKNPTAFYLCASASRANYGYTFGSGTRLTVV.

V gene TRBV5-4 combines with J gene TRBJ2-7; 10 bases fit TRBD1. The length of the CDR3 is 13 residues. The V gene end was trimmed by 4 bases and the J gene end by 4 bases; junction bases not matched to a gene: 2. CDR1 and CDR2 (germline): SGHNT, YYREEE (reference sequence). The CDR3 region is CASSRDRGYEQYF. The CDR3 DNA follows: TGTGCCAGCAGCCGGGACAGGGGTTACGAGCAGTACTTC.

This chain uses TRBV28 with TRBJ2-5; TRBD1 matches 8 bases. This CDR3 is 14 amino acids long. V shed 4 bases and J 2 bases; nucleotides not matched to a gene: 3. CDR1 and CDR2 (germline): MDHEN, SYDVKM. The CDR3 reads CASSWGTGQETQYF. The CDR3 DNA is TGTGCCAGCAGTTGGGGGACAGGTCAAGAGACCCAGTACTTC.

This chain connects TRBV9 to TRBJ2-2, with 9 bases aligning to TRBD2. The J segment lost 5 bases and the V segment lost 0 bases, leaving 2 bases of the junction unmatched. The germline V gene has CDR1 SGDLS and CDR2 YYNGEE. The CDR3 is 15 residues long. CDR3 nucleotides: TGTGCCAGCAGCGTAGGGCTAGCGGGAACCGGGGAGCTGTTTTTT. Residues: CASSVGLAGTGELFF. Filled out from reference TRBV9 and TRBJ2-2, the complete variable domain reads DSGVTQTPKHLITATGQRVTLRCSPRSGDLSVYWYQQSLDQGLQFLIQYYNGEERAKGNILERFSAQQFPDLHSELNLSSLELGDSALYFCASSVGLAGTGELFFGEGSRLTVL.

The chain has TRBV7-9 and TRBJ2-7; either TRBD1 or TRBD2 may supply D (5 bases each). The CDR3 contains 14 residues. Trimming removed 4 bases from V and 4 bases from J, with 14 bases in between. The germline gives CDR1 SEHNR, CDR2 FQNEAQ (reference sequence). The CDR3 spells CASSSFGTEYEQYF. CDR3 DNA: TGTGCCAGCAGCTCGTTCGGGACGGAATACGAGCAGTACTTC.

The V call is TRBV14, the J call TRBJ1-1; perhaps TRBD1 as D (6 bases). From germline, CDR1 is SGHDN and CDR2 FVKESK. CDR3 length equals 14 residues. V dropped 5 bases and J dropped 6 bases, with 16 bases sitting between them. CDR3 residues: CASSDRGRGPEAFF. The CDR3 DNA is TGTGCCAGCAGCGACCGCGGCAGGGGCCCTGAAGCTTTCTTT. Filled out from reference TRBV14 and TRBJ1-1, the complete variable domain reads EAGVTQFPSHSVIEKGQTVTLRCDPISGHDNLYWYRRVMGKEIKFLLHFVKESKQDESGMPNNRFLAERTGGTYSTLKVQPAELEDSGVYFCASSDRGRGPEAFFGQGTRLTVV.

The chain combines TRBV7-2 with TRBJ1-2; 12 bases align to TRBD1. CDR1 and CDR2 (germline): SGHTA, FQGNSA. The CDR3 runs to 16 residues. The trim removed 5 bases at V and 7 bases at J, leaving 11 bases unmatched. CDR3 protein: CASSPSRGQGAGGYTF. As DNA, the CDR3 is TGTGCCAGCAGCCCCTCCCGGGGACAGGGGGCAGGTGGCTACACCTTC.